These 14 T cell receptor beta chains were sequenced from one sample in a study of radiotherapy plus CTLA-4 blockade in lung cancer. Assay: immunoSEQ multiplex PCR; the TCRdb copy retains only in-frame clones and omits some. The top ten hold around 9.6% of the sample, which has approximately 37,000 clones, under 80% seen once. The specimen comprised peripheral blood, sampled from a patient treated with radiotherapy plus ipilimumab. The receptors stem from a human donor with non-small cell lung cancer who had stable disease on radiotherapy plus ipilimumab.

This chain uses TRBV7-2 with TRBJ2-1, with D possibly matching TRBD1 (6 bases). Trimming took off 3 bases at V and 0 bases at J, with 15 bases between the two ends. From germline, CDR1 is SGHTA and CDR2 FQGNSA. The CDR3 extends over 17 amino acids. DNA of the CDR3: TGTGCCAGCAGCTTCCGACAGGCCATGAGCTCCTACAATGAGCAGTTCTTC. This sequence encodes CASSFRQAMSSYNEQFF.

The chain recombines TRBV27 with TRBJ1-2, with D possibly being TRBD1 (6 bases). CDR3 length: 13 amino acids. The V end lost 7 bases, the J end lost 5 bases, and 14 bases lay between the germline ends. Germline CDR1 is MNHEY and CDR2 is SMNVEV (reference sequence). Written as DNA, the CDR3 is TGTGCCAGCAAGGTACAGGGAACGTATGGCTACACCTTC. Its protein product is CASKVQGTYGYTF.

The V gene is TRBV30, the J gene TRBJ2-1; possibly TRBD1 for D (6 bases). There are 12 residues in the CDR3. Germline CDR1 is GTSNPN and CDR2 is SVGIG (reference sequence). V was trimmed by 4 bases and J by 7 bases, leaving 11 bases between them. The CDR3 nucleotides are TGTGCCTGGACCCTACAGGGAAATGAGCAGTTCTTC. Translated, it gives CAWTLQGNEQFF.

The chain recombines TRBV5-4 with TRBJ2-3, with D uncertain. Germline CDR1 is SGHNT and CDR2 is YYREEE (reference sequence). Trimming stripped 0 bases from V and 2 bases from J, with 10 bases between. This CDR3 has 15 residues. CDR3: CASSLDSRDTDTQYF. Written as DNA, the CDR3 is TGTGCCAGCAGCTTGGATAGCAGAGACACAGATACGCAGTATTTT.

The V and J genes are TRBV2 and TRBJ1-1; D uncertain. The CDR3 runs to 13 residues. Trimming took off 6 bases at V and 4 bases at J, with 12 bases between the two ends. CDR1 and CDR2 (germline): SNHLY, FYNNEI. CDR3 DNA sequence: TGTGCCAGCAGACAGAGGGAGGTCACTGAAGCTTTCTTT. As protein: CASRQREVTEAFF. Full variable domain (outside the CDR3, taken from reference TRBV2 and TRBJ1-1): EPEVTQTPSHQVTQMGQEVILRCVPISNHLYFYWYRQILGQKVEFLVSFYNNEISEKSEIFDDQFSVERPDGSNFTLKIRSTKLEDSAMYFCASRQREVTEAFFGQGTRLTVV.

The chain combines TRBV9 with TRBJ2-2; weak D call: TRBD2 (5 bases). CDR3 length: 16 amino acids. The germline gives CDR1 SGDLS, CDR2 YYNGEE. V lost 1 base and J 1 base, leaving 11 bases between the germline ends. CDR3 nucleotide sequence: TGTGCCAGCAGCGTATTGCCCAGCGGGAACACCGGGGAGCTGTTTTTT. It yields the protein CASSVLPSGNTGELFF.

The CDR3, as DNA: TGCGCCAGCAGCCAAGACCCAACTGGGAGCTATGGCTACACCTTC. Translation: CASSQDPTGSYGYTF. This chain joins TRBV4-1 and TRBJ1-2; D unresolved. V was clipped by 0 bases and J by 4 bases, with 12 bases between them. Germline CDR1 MGHRA, CDR2 YSYEKL. The CDR3 totals 15 residues.

The genes are TRBV14 and TRBJ2-1, with D possibly being TRBD2 (7 bases). This CDR3 region has 13 residues. With 6 bases removed from V and 14 bases from J, the gap between germline ends came to 20 bases. Germline CDR1 is SGHDN and CDR2 is FVKESK. The CDR3 coding sequence is TGTGCCAGCAGTCAGTCGCCGGGGGGCTTGGAGTTCTTC. Residues: CASSQSPGGLEFF.

This clone has only a few counts. The genes are TRBV29-1 and TRBJ1-2, with unresolved D. The CDR3 totals 13 residues. V dropped 0 bases and J dropped 4 bases, with 9 bases sitting between them. Per the germline V gene, CDR1 is SQVTM and CDR2 is ANQGSEA. CDR3 coding DNA: TGCAGCGTTGAAGATCTGGGGAGCTATGGCTACACCTTC. It specifies CSVEDLGSYGYTF.

The rearrangement uses TRBV16 and TRBJ1-2; unclear D gene. Deletions cut 3 bases from V and 8 bases from J, with 16 bases between. Germline V lookup: CDR1 KGHSY, CDR2 FQNENV. The length of the CDR3 is 14 residues. The CDR3 nucleotides read TGTGCCAGCAGCCACTCATATAACGGGGAGGGCTACACCTTC. This encodes CASSHSYNGEGYTF.

The V gene is TRBV6-1, the J gene TRBJ2-1, with D tentatively TRBD2 (5 bases). The CDR3 has 15 amino acids. Trimming left V 7 bases short and J 0 bases short, with 13 bases between. Germline CDR1 reads MNHNS; CDR2 reads SASEGT. The CDR3 sequence: CASTSAASSYNEQFF. The CDR3 coding sequence is TGTGCCAGCACCTCAGCGGCAAGCTCCTACAATGAGCAGTTCTTC.

The chain uses TRBV2 and TRBJ1-1, with a tentative D call TRBD1 (6 bases). The CDR3 has 13 amino acids. The V end lost 6 bases, the J end lost 6 bases, and 14 bases lay between the germline ends. From germline, CDR1 is SNHLY and CDR2 FYNNEI. The chain's CDR3 is CASRTGPRAEAFF. CDR3 coding DNA: TGTGCCAGCAGGACAGGCCCTAGGGCTGAAGCTTTCTTT.

V usage is TRBV11-2 and J usage is TRBJ2-5; 10 bases map to TRBD1. Germline-derived CDR1 and CDR2 are SGHAT and FQNNGV. The CDR3 sequence is 15 residues long. The V and J ends lost 5 bases and 4 bases, in that order; junction bases with no gene match: 7. The CDR3 coding sequence is TGTGCCAGCAGCCTTAGACAGGGGGCTGGAGAGACCCAGTACTTC. Its protein is CASSLRQGAGETQYF.

CDR3 nucleotides: TGTGCCAGCAGCGTCCAGGGGGGACCGACCACTGAAGCTTTCTTT. Amino acids: CASSVQGGPTTEAFF. This chain uses TRBV7-3 with TRBJ1-1; 7 bases map to TRBD1. The CDR3 is made up of 15 amino acids. The junction had 10 bases not matched to a gene; V was cut back by 5 bases and J by 4 bases. Germline V lookup: CDR1 SGHTA, CDR2 FQGTGA.